This TCR beta chain was recorded in a study of cytomegalovirus exposure and HLA in healthy donors. The V gene lost 0 bases and the J gene lost 7 bases, with 17 bases spanning the gap. The CDR3 runs 16 residues. CDR1 is SGHRS, CDR2 YFSETQ, per germline. This clone has a single count. A multiplex PCR was run with 60 Vbeta primers and 13 Jbeta primers. Data came from immunoSEQ multiplex PCR; TCRdb stores just in-frame clones and leaves some out. The profile covers roughly 200,000 clones, with roughly 88% appearing a single time and 0.71% taken by the ten largest. The TCR originated in a boy aged 2 to 10 in good health and CMV-seronegative. V gene TRBV5-1 combines with J gene TRBJ2-1; D possibly corresponds to TRBD2 (5 bases). Sequenced input: PBMCs. In nucleotides, the CDR3 is TGCGCCAGCAGCTTGGTCTGGGAGTATCCCCCAAATGAGCAGTTCTTC. It specifies CASSLVWEYPPNEQFF.